The entry that follows covers one T cell receptor (beta chain) sequence. Its target is unknown. Other nucleotide sequences from this sample produce the same CDR3. The investigators reverse transcribed all of the isolated RNA, so they sequenced expressed TCRB transcripts. The repertoire was sequenced with immunoSEQ multiplex PCR; TCRdb's copy has only in-frame clones and lacks some. The sample lists hundreds of thousands of clones; roughly an eighth were seen once. The source of the sample is a study of beta chain features in type 1 diabetes. Study-level points and caveats: Sampled from patients, naive, central memory and Treg TCRB repertoires appeared more similar than those sampled from healthy donors. Patients with Type 1 diabetes showed moderately but significantly shorter TCRB CDR3s in all four CD4+ subsets.

Sorting with CD45RO/CCR7/CD25/CD127/CD95/CD27 yielded naive, central memory, regulatory and stem-like memory CD4+ cells. The source is a man aged 25-45 years with type 1 diabetes. Material: naive CD4+ T cells from blood.

The CDR3 DNA is TGTGCCAGCAGCTCTTTGGGCTACCAAGAGACCCAGTACTTC. It translates to CASSSLGYQETQYF. This chain uses TRBV7-2 with TRBJ2-5; D not resolved. Germline V lookup: CDR1 SGHTA, CDR2 FQGNSA. V was cut by 4 bases and J by 0 bases, with 9 bases left in between. The CDR3 is made up of 14 amino acids.